Listed here is a single T cell receptor (beta chain). The record originates from a study of blood T cell repertoires in COVID-19. At the level of the study: Acute and convalescent COVID-19 samples came from the United States, Italy and Spain.

Under the authors' procedure: Quantification of nucleated cells was approximated via reference gene primer amplification. Clones were sequenced by immunoSEQ multiplex PCR, and TCRdb holds only the in-frame ones, with some missing. V, J and clone size reflect that table, while D and trimming were determined from the DNA. The table has fewer than 85,000 clones, about 89% seen once; the top ten hold 6.5% to 9.5%. The CDR3 sequence is 15 residues long. Unmatched junction bases numbered 9, after V lost 3 bases and J lost 10 bases. Germline CDR1 and CDR2: KGHDR and SFDVKD. The chain carries TRBV24-1 and TRBJ2-1; 9 nucleotides agree with TRBD1. This TCR derives from a man in his forties or fifties with active COVID-19. The specimen sequenced was peripheral blood. The CDR3 reads CATSDPGTGRWEQFF. CDR3 in DNA: TGTGCCACCAGTGATCCCGGGACAGGGCGTTGGGAGCAGTTCTTC.